The rows below give T cell receptor beta chains drawn from one sample of a study of T cell responses to AZD1222 COVID-19 vaccine. The protocol was immunoSEQ multiplex PCR, while the TCRdb copy is restricted to in-frame clones and leaves out a portion. This sample has approximately 130,000 clones, with 75% to 95% found just once. Sample: peripheral blood, taken 28 days after the second dose of the MenACWY control vaccine. All receptors come from an adult who received the MenACWY meningococcal vaccine as a control. The CDR3 runs from the conserved cysteine through the conserved F or W. D genes are given only for firm matches. Size values are once, few and many counts, or a class for expanded clones, and some rows have none.

v_gene: TRBV27
d_gene: TRBD1
j_gene: TRBJ2-2
abundance: .
CDR3aa: CASSRNRGRNTGELFF
CDR3nt: TGTGCCAGCAGCCGTAACAGGGGACGGAACACCGGGGAGCTGTTTTTT

v_gene: TRBV27
d_gene: .
j_gene: TRBJ1-5
abundance: .
CDR3aa: CASSTQGGNQPQHF
CDR3nt: TGTGCCAGCTCAACGCAGGGTGGCAATCAGCCCCAGCATTTT

v_gene: TRBV5-5
d_gene: TRBD2
j_gene: TRBJ2-5
abundance: .
CDR3aa: CASSLRLLAGVGQETQYF
CDR3nt: TGTGCCAGCAGCTTGCGGCTTCTAGCGGGAGTTGGACAAGAGACCCAGTACTTC

v_gene: TRBV27
d_gene: .
j_gene: TRBJ1-2
abundance: .
CDR3aa: CASSPQTRTGYTF
CDR3nt: TGTGCCAGCAGTCCTCAGACCCGAACGGGCTACACCTTC

v_gene: TRBV18
d_gene: TRBD1
j_gene: TRBJ2-1
abundance: .
CDR3aa: CASSLDRAEQFF
CDR3nt: TGTGCCAGCTCACTTGACAGGGCTGAGCAGTTCTTC

v_gene: TRBV14
d_gene: .
j_gene: TRBJ2-3
abundance: .
CDR3aa: CASSQVADTQYF
CDR3nt: TGTGCCAGCAGCCAAGTGGCAGATACGCAGTATTTT

v_gene: TRBV10-3
d_gene: TRBD1
j_gene: TRBJ2-2
abundance: .
CDR3aa: CAIRPGQPTGELFF
CDR3nt: TGTGCCATCAGGCCGGGACAGCCCACCGGGGAGCTGTTTTTT

v_gene: TRBV7-2
d_gene: .
j_gene: TRBJ2-3
abundance: .
CDR3aa: CASSFSSFAGPRSTDTQYF
CDR3nt: TGTGCCAGCAGCTTTAGCTCGTTTGCGGGACCAAGATCCACAGATACGCAGTATTTT

v_gene: TRBV4-1
d_gene: .
j_gene: TRBJ1-6
abundance: .
CDR3aa: CASSQLPGYNSPLHF
CDR3nt: TGCGCCAGCAGCCAATTACCGGGATATAATTCACCCCTCCACTTT

v_gene: TRBV19
d_gene: TRBD1
j_gene: TRBJ1-2
abundance: .
CDR3aa: CASSMPQGAYGYTF
CDR3nt: TGTGCCAGTAGTATGCCTCAGGGGGCGTATGGCTACACCTTC

v_gene: TRBV27
d_gene: .
j_gene: TRBJ1-1
abundance: .
CDR3aa: CASSLATGNTEAFF
CDR3nt: TGTGCCAGCAGTTTAGCAACAGGGAACACTGAAGCTTTCTTT

v_gene: TRBV4-2
d_gene: .
j_gene: TRBJ1-1
abundance: once
CDR3aa: CASSQDFGANTEAFF
CDR3nt: TGTGCCAGCAGCCAAGACTTCGGCGCGAACACTGAAGCTTTCTTT

v_gene: TRBV7-9
d_gene: TRBD1
j_gene: TRBJ2-1
abundance: .
CDR3aa: CASSSDGQGYNEQFF
CDR3nt: TGTGCCAGCAGCTCCGACGGACAGGGGTACAATGAGCAGTTCTTC

v_gene: TRBV19
d_gene: TRBD1
j_gene: TRBJ1-2
abundance: once
CDR3aa: CASREQGDYGYTF
CDR3nt: TGTGCCAGTAGGGAACAGGGGGACTATGGCTACACCTTC

v_gene: TRBV5-8
d_gene: .
j_gene: TRBJ1-6
abundance: .
CDR3aa: CASSLEGKLSSYNSPLHF
CDR3nt: TGTGCCAGCAGCTTAGAAGGCAAACTGAGCTCCTATAATTCACCCCTCCACTTT

v_gene: TRBV6-2/TRBV6-3
d_gene: .
j_gene: TRBJ1-1
abundance: .
CDR3aa: CASSYDSYTEAFF
CDR3nt: TGTGCCAGCAGTTACGACAGCTACACTGAAGCTTTCTTT

v_gene: TRBV11-3
d_gene: .
j_gene: TRBJ1-1
abundance: few
CDR3aa: CASSLGKNTEAFF
CDR3nt: TGTGCCAGCAGCTTAGGCAAGAACACTGAAGCTTTCTTT

v_gene: TRBV7-2
d_gene: .
j_gene: TRBJ2-7
abundance: .
CDR3aa: CASASAGPGYEQYF
CDR3nt: TGTGCCAGTGCGAGTGCGGGGCCTGGCTACGAGCAGTACTTC

v_gene: TRBV27
d_gene: .
j_gene: TRBJ2-7
abundance: .
CDR3aa: CASSLSPGGLEQYF
CDR3nt: TGTGCCAGCAGTTTATCCCCCGGAGGTTTGGAGCAGTACTTC

v_gene: TRBV15
d_gene: .
j_gene: TRBJ2-7
abundance: .
CDR3aa: CATSRTPGEDYEQYF
CDR3nt: TGTGCCACCAGCAGAACTCCGGGTGAGGACTACGAGCAGTACTTC

v_gene: TRBV27
d_gene: .
j_gene: TRBJ2-7
abundance: .
CDR3aa: CASSWGWGESYEQYF
CDR3nt: TGTGCCAGCAGTTGGGGGTGGGGTGAATCCTACGAGCAGTACTTC

v_gene: TRBV7-8
d_gene: TRBD2
j_gene: TRBJ2-5
abundance: .
CDR3aa: CASRKGGGLAAQETQYF
CDR3nt: TGTGCCAGCAGGAAAGGGGGCGGACTAGCGGCCCAAGAGACCCAGTACTTC

v_gene: TRBV19
d_gene: .
j_gene: TRBJ1-5
abundance: .
CDR3aa: CASSIVNQPQHF
CDR3nt: TGTGCCAGTAGTATAGTCAATCAGCCCCAGCATTTT

v_gene: TRBV20-1
d_gene: .
j_gene: TRBJ1-1
abundance: .
CDR3aa: CSAAPGLRF
CDR3nt: TGCAGTGCCGCTCCCGGGCTACGCTTT

v_gene: TRBV5-1
d_gene: .
j_gene: TRBJ2-3
abundance: .
CDR3aa: CASSSDPGSTDTQYF
CDR3nt: TGCGCCAGCAGCTCCGACCCGGGAAGCACAGATACGCAGTATTTT

v_gene: TRBV4-2
d_gene: TRBD2
j_gene: TRBJ2-5
abundance: .
CDR3aa: CASSQGASGGVETQYF
CDR3nt: TGTGCCAGCAGCCAAGGGGCTAGCGGGGGGGTGGAGACCCAGTACTTC

v_gene: TRBV9
d_gene: TRBD2
j_gene: TRBJ2-7
abundance: .
CDR3aa: CASSPRTSWREQYF
CDR3nt: TGTGCCAGCAGCCCACGGACTAGTTGGCGGGAGCAGTACTTC

v_gene: TRBV28
d_gene: .
j_gene: TRBJ1-4
abundance: few
CDR3aa: CASSLLTTGTEKLFF
CDR3nt: TGTGCCAGCAGTTTACTTACCACAGGTACTGAAAAACTGTTTTTT

v_gene: TRBV6-1
d_gene: TRBD2
j_gene: TRBJ2-2
abundance: .
CDR3aa: CASREAGGNTGELFF
CDR3nt: TGTGCCAGCAGGGAAGCGGGGGGGAACACCGGGGAGCTGTTTTTT

v_gene: TRBV5-3
d_gene: TRBD1
j_gene: TRBJ2-7
abundance: .
CDR3aa: CARPLQGAYEQYF
CDR3nt: TGTGCCAGACCCCTACAGGGGGCCTACGAGCAGTACTTC

v_gene: TRBV27
d_gene: .
j_gene: TRBJ1-6
abundance: few
CDR3aa: CASSFYRENSPLHF
CDR3nt: TGTGCCAGCAGTTTTTACAGGGAGAATTCACCCCTCCACTTT